These 26 T cell receptor beta chains were sequenced from one sample in a study of response to subunit inactivated influenza vaccine. TCRdb analysed the RT-PCR reads with MiXCR anew, one entry per CDR3 protein. This table holds approximately 700,000 distinct CDR3 sequences, more than 11% found once. Material: PBMCs from blood, obtained approximately 15 days before vaccination. The source is a man aged 45-65 years who received an inactivated influenza vaccine.

The chain recombines TRBV12-3 or TRBV12-4 with TRBJ1-1; D is unresolved. V lost 3 bases, J lost 3 bases, and 11 bases lay in between. There are 14 residues in the CDR3. The CDR3 loop is CASSFGVRYTEAFF. The CDR3 DNA is TGTGCCAGCAGTTTCGGGGTCCGGTACACTGAAGCTTTCTTT.

This clonotype was detected many times. V is TRBV24-1 and J is TRBJ2-1; D is uncertain. Germline V CDR1 and CDR2: KGHDR, SFDVKD. This CDR3 is 15 amino acids long. The germline V and J ends were trimmed by 3 bases and 8 bases, with 16 bases remaining between them. The CDR3 bases are TGTGCCACCAGTGATGCCCTTCGAGGCTTCGATGAGCAGTTCTTC. Encoded protein: CATSDALRGFDEQFF.

This clonotype was found a few times. The chain uses TRBV2 and TRBJ1-1; TRBD1 aligns across 7 bases. The CDR3 extends over 15 amino acids. Germline trimming cut 5 bases from V and 1 base from J; bases unmatched to any gene: 7. Germline CDR1 and CDR2: SNHLY and FYNNEI. The CDR3 DNA follows: TGTGCCAGCAGTCGTCCCGGGACAGCGAACACTGAAGCTTTCTTT. Protein: CASSRPGTANTEAFF.

The rearrangement uses TRBV6-2 or TRBV6-3 and TRBJ2-2, with 15 bases lining up with TRBD2. V lost 5 bases and J lost 6; bases outside the gene matches: 4. CDR1 MNHEY and CDR2 SVGEGT come from the germline V gene. The CDR3 covers 16 residues. CDR3 in amino acids: CASSPRTSGRAGELFF. The CDR3 nucleotides read TGTGCCAGCAGTCCTCGGACTAGCGGGAGGGCCGGGGAGCTGTTTTTT.

This clonotype was observed many times. The chain couples TRBV27 to TRBJ2-1, with D possibly being TRBD2 (6 bases). CDR1 is MNHEY, CDR2 SMNVEV, per germline (reference sequence). V lost 2 bases and J lost 1, with 9 bases in between. This CDR3 is 15 amino acids long. CDR3 residues: CASSLGLPSYNEQFF. CDR3 bases: TGTGCCAGCAGTTTAGGACTACCGTCCTACAATGAGCAGTTCTTC.

This rearrangement joins TRBV20-1 to TRBJ2-2; 8 nucleotides agree with TRBD1. CDR3 size: 14 residues. With V trimmed by 6 bases and J by 6 bases, 9 bases remained unmatched. Germline V gives CDR1 DFQATT, CDR2 SNEGSKA (reference sequence). The CDR3 spells CSAQDGTGPGELFF. The DNA of the CDR3 is TGCAGTGCCCAAGACGGGACAGGCCCCGGGGAGCTGTTTTTT.

This CDR3 reads CASSQGYPRQGGSYEQYF. CDR3 DNA: TGCGCCAGCAGCCAAGGATACCCCCGCCAGGGGGGATCCTACGAGCAGTACTTC. This sequence joins TRBV4-1 and TRBJ2-7; D possibly corresponds to TRBD1 (7 bases). The V and J ends lost 1 base and 1 base respectively, with 20 bases between them. CDR3 size: 18 residues. Germline CDR1 and CDR2: MGHRA and YSYEKL.

The V and J genes are TRBV5-5 and TRBJ2-7; D gene ambiguous. Trimming took 4 bases from V and 4 from J, leaving 15 bases between them. There are 14 residues in the CDR3. Germline-derived CDR1 and CDR2 are SGHKS and YYEKEE (reference sequence). The CDR3 spells CASSLIAGNYEQYF. Written as DNA, the CDR3 is TGTGCCAGCAGCCTTATAGCCGGAAATTACGAGCAGTACTTC.

This chain uses TRBV18 with TRBJ2-2; D is possibly TRBD2 (6 bases). The CDR3 runs to 14 residues. CDR1 and CDR2 (germline): KGHSH, LQKENI. With 2 bases removed from V and 3 bases from J, the gap between germline ends came to 7 bases. In nucleotides, the CDR3 is TGTGCCAGCTCACCAGCTAGCGACACCGGGGAGCTGTTTTTT. Translation: CASSPASDTGELFF. Full variable domain (remainder filled in from reference TRBV18 and TRBJ2-2): NAGVMQNPRHLVRRRGQEARLRCSPMKGHSHVYWYRQLPEEGLKFMVYLQKENIIDESGMPKERFSAEFPKEGPSILRIQQVVRGDSAAYFCASSPASDTGELFFGEGSRLTVL.

In its sample, this clonotype was seen many times. This chain uses TRBV5-1 with TRBJ1-1; D might be TRBD1 (5 bases). CDR3 length equals 16 residues. The V end was cut by 4 bases, the J end by 0 bases, with 16 bases between. The germline gives CDR1 SGHRS, CDR2 YFSETQ. The CDR3 coding sequence is TGCGCCAGCAGCCCCCGAACAGGTTCTATGAACACTGAAGCTTTCTTT. Translating it yields CASSPRTGSMNTEAFF.

The chain couples TRBV5-1 to TRBJ2-7; 10 positions agree with TRBD2. With V trimmed by 4 bases and J by 3 bases, 7 bases remained unmatched. Germline loops: CDR1 SGHRS, CDR2 YFSETQ. This CDR3 has 15 residues. This CDR3 reads CASSPRTSGLYEQYF. CDR3 bases: TGCGCCAGCAGCCCAAGGACTAGCGGCCTCTACGAGCAGTACTTC. Full variable domain (remainder filled in from reference TRBV5-1 and TRBJ2-7): KAGVTQTPRYLIKTRGQQVTLSCSPISGHRSVSWYQQTPGQGLQFLFEYFSETQRNKGNFPGRFSGRQFSNSRSEMNVSTLELGDSALYLCASSPRTSGLYEQYFGPGTRLTVT.

The table lists this clonotype with many counts. The V and J genes are TRBV7-2 and TRBJ1-5; no reliable D call. Germline lookup yields CDR1 SGHTA and CDR2 FQGNSA. The CDR3 length is 15 residues. Deletions cut 6 bases from V and 0 bases from J, with 12 bases between. The CDR3 protein is CASSFDRASNQPQHF. The CDR3 DNA follows: TGTGCCAGCAGTTTTGATCGGGCTAGCAATCAGCCCCAGCATTTT.

The rearrangement links TRBV3-1 to TRBJ1-1; weak D call: TRBD1 (5 bases). The length of the CDR3 is 13 residues. Trimming left V 8 bases short and J 2 bases short, with 12 bases between. Germline CDR1 LGHDT, CDR2 YNNKEL (reference sequence). The CDR3 protein is CASAMTANTEAFF. The CDR3 nucleotides read TGTGCCAGCGCAATGACAGCAAACACTGAAGCTTTCTTT.

The CDR3 sequence is CASSTGAEGGYTF. The CDR3 bases are TGTGCCAGCAGCACTGGAGCGGAGGGGGGCTACACCTTC. This sequence joins TRBV7-9 and TRBJ1-2, with TRBD1 as a possible D gene (5 bases). The germline gives CDR1 SEHNR, CDR2 FQNEAQ (reference sequence). V lost 5 bases to trimming and J lost 8 bases, with 15 bases between them. The CDR3 is made up of 13 amino acids.

The rearrangement links TRBV6-2 or TRBV6-3 to TRBJ2-7; 13 bases line up with TRBD2. CDR3 length: 16 amino acids. CDR1 and CDR2 from the germline V gene are MNHEY and SVGEGT. The V segment lost 6 bases and the J segment 6 bases; nucleotides outside the gene matches: 11. In DNA, the CDR3 is TGTGCCAGCAGCCGGACTAGCGGGAGAGGATTCTGCGAGCAGTACTTC. It encodes CASSRTSGRGFCEQYF.

The chain links TRBV7-9 to TRBJ1-2, with 10 bases matching TRBD1. CDR3 length: 15 amino acids. The V gene end was trimmed by 5 bases and the J gene end by 5 bases; junction bases not matched to a gene: 8. The germline CDR1 and CDR2 sequences are SEHNR and FQNEAQ (reference sequence). The CDR3 nucleotides read TGTGCCAGCAGCGCCCGGACAGGGGGAGGGTATGGCTACACCTTC. It is translated as CASSARTGGGYGYTF.

The CDR3 sequence: CSALNRGLGTEAFF. In DNA, the CDR3 is TGCAGTGCCCTTAACAGGGGGCTGGGCACTGAAGCTTTCTTT. This sequence joins TRBV20-1 and TRBJ1-1; 9 nucleotides line up with TRBD1. The V segment lost 6 bases and the J segment 4 bases; nucleotides outside the gene matches: 9. CDR3 length equals 14 residues. Germline CDR1 DFQATT, CDR2 SNEGSKA (reference sequence).

This clonotype occurred many times. This sequence joins TRBV20-1 and TRBJ2-1, with no clear D. V was trimmed by 2 bases and J by 9 bases, leaving 8 bases between them. The CDR3 runs 11 residues. Germline lookup yields CDR1 DFQATT and CDR2 SNEGSKA (reference sequence). The CDR3 sequence is CSARRGGEQFF. DNA of the CDR3: TGCAGTGCTAGACGAGGTGGTGAGCAGTTCTTC.

The chain is built from TRBV28 and TRBJ2-1; D not certain. With 4 bases removed from V and 0 bases from J, the gap between germline ends came to 13 bases. The germline V gene has CDR1 MDHEN and CDR2 SYDVKM. The CDR3 extends over 16 amino acids. CDR3: CASSSLAASSYNEQFF. The CDR3 DNA is TGTGCCAGCAGTTCCTTAGCCGCTAGCTCCTACAATGAGCAGTTCTTC.

The table lists this clonotype with a few counts. V gene TRBV12-3 or TRBV12-4 combines with J gene TRBJ2-5, with a weak D call TRBD2 (6 bases). The CDR3 has 15 residues. V lost 3 bases, J lost 5 bases, and 16 bases lay in between. In DNA, the CDR3 is TGTGCCAGCAGTTTCTCACGGGGGTCTGGGGAGACCCAGTACTTC. This sequence encodes CASSFSRGSGETQYF.

This clonotype was recorded a few times. The rearrangement links TRBV5-1 to TRBJ2-7, with 8 positions matching TRBD2. This CDR3 has 15 amino acids. Germline loops: CDR1 SGHRS, CDR2 YFSETQ. Trimming took 5 bases from V and 4 from J; bases not matched to a gene: 11. The CDR3 protein is CASRVAGTMIYEQYF. The CDR3 DNA reads TGCGCCAGCAGAGTAGCGGGGACCATGATTTACGAGCAGTACTTC.

This clonotype was seen at least ten times. This sequence joins TRBV12-3 or TRBV12-4 and TRBJ1-5, with a weak D call TRBD1 (5 bases). The CDR3 extends over 14 amino acids. Between the trimmed V and J ends, which lost 4 bases and 0 bases, there was a span of 7 bases. The CDR3 loop reads CASSSGPSNQPQHF. The CDR3 coding sequence is TGTGCCAGCAGTTCGGGGCCTAGCAATCAGCCCCAGCATTTT.

This clonotype came up a few times. This sequence joins TRBV19 and TRBJ2-1, with 12 bases that match TRBD2. The junction had 3 bases not matched to a gene; V was cut back by 6 bases and J by 0 bases. This CDR3 is 16 amino acids long. Germline V gene data show CDR1 as LNHDA and CDR2 as SQIVND (reference sequence). The CDR3 region has the DNA TGTGCCAGTAGAGCTAGCGGGAGGGCCTCCTACAATGAGCAGTTCTTC. Its protein is CASRASGRASYNEQFF.

This clonotype was picked up a small number of times. V usage is TRBV5-1 and J usage is TRBJ1-2; D gene ambiguous. V lost 1 base to trimming and J lost 6 bases, with 13 bases between them. The CDR3 length is 14 residues. CDR1 is SGHRS, CDR2 YFSETQ, per germline. In DNA form, the CDR3 reads TGCGCCAGCAGCTTGCTCCGGAACGATGATGGCTACACCTTC. Protein product: CASSLLRNDDGYTF.

This sequence joins TRBV6-2 or TRBV6-3 and TRBJ1-1, with 11 bases that match TRBD1. CDR3 size: 17 residues. Germline CDR1 MNHEY, CDR2 SVGEGT. V lost 5 bases to trimming and J lost 0 bases; unmatched junction nucleotides: 8. The DNA of the CDR3 is TGTGCCAGCAGTCAAGGACAGGGGGCGAATTTGAACACTGAAGCTTTCTTT. This translates into CASSQGQGANLNTEAFF.

This chain uses TRBV11-2 with TRBJ2-1; D remains unclear. V was clipped by 3 bases and J by 0 bases, with 12 bases between them. The germline gives CDR1 SGHAT, CDR2 FQNNGV. The CDR3 is 16 amino acids. CDR3 residues: CASSFERSSSYNEQFF. CDR3 coding DNA: TGTGCCAGCAGCTTCGAACGCTCGAGCTCCTACAATGAGCAGTTCTTC.